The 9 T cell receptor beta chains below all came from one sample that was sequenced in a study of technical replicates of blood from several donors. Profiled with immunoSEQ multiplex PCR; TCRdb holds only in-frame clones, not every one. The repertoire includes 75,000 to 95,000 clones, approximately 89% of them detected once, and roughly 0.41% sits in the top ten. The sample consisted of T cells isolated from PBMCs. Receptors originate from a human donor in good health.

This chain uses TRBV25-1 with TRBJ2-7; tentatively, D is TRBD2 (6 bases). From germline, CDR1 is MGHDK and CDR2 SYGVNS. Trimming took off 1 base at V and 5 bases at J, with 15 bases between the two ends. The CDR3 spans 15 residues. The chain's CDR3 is CASSEWREVIHEQYF. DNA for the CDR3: TGTGCCAGCAGTGAATGGCGGGAAGTCATCCACGAGCAGTACTTC.

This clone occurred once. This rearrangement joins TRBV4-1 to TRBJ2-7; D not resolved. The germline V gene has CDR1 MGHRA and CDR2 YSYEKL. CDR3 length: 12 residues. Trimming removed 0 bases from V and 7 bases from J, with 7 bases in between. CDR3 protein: CASSQDWAEQYF. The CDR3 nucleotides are TGCGCCAGCAGCCAAGACTGGGCAGAGCAGTACTTC.

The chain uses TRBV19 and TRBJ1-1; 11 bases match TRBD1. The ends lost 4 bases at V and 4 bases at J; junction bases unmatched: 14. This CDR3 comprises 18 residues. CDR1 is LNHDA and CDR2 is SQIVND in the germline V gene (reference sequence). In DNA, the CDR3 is TGTGCCAGTAGTACTACTCTTACCGGGACAGGGGGTGGCACTGAAGCTTTCTTT. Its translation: CASSTTLTGTGGGTEAFF.

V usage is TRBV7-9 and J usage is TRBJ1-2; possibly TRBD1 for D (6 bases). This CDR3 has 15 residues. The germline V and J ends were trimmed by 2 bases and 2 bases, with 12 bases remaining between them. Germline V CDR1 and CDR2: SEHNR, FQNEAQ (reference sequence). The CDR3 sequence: CASSLIQGINYGYTF. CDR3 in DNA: TGTGCCAGCAGCTTAATACAGGGAATAAACTATGGCTACACCTTC.

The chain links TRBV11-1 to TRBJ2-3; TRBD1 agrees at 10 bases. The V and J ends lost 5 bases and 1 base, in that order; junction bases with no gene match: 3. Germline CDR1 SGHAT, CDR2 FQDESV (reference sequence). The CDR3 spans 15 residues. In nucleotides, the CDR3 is TGTGCCAGCAGCCGGGGGACAGGGGGCACAGATACGCAGTATTTT. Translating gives CASSRGTGGTDTQYF.

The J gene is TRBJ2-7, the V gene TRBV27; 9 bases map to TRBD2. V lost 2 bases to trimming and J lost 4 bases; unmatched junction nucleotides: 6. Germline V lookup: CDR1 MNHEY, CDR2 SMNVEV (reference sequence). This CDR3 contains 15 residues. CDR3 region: CASSLRIAGVYEQYF. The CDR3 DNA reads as TGTGCCAGCAGTTTAAGGATAGCGGGAGTGTACGAGCAGTACTTC.

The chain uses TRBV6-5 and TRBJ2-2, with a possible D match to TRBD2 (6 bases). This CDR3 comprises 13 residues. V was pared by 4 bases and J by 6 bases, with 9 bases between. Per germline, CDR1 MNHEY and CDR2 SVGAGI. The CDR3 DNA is TGTGCCAGCAGTTTCAGACTAGCCGGGGAGCTGTTTTTT. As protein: CASSFRLAGELFF.

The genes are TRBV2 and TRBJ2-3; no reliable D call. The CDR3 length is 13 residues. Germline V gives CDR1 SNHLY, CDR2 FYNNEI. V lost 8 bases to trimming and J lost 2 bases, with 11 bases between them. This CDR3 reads CASGAPLTDTQYF. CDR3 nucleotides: TGTGCCAGCGGAGCGCCACTCACAGATACGCAGTATTTT.

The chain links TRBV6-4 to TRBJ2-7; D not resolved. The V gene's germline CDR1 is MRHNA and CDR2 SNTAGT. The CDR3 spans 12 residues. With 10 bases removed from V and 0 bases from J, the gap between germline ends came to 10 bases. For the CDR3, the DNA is TGTGCCATCCGGCGGTTCTCCTACGAGCAGTACTTC. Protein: CAIRRFSYEQYF.